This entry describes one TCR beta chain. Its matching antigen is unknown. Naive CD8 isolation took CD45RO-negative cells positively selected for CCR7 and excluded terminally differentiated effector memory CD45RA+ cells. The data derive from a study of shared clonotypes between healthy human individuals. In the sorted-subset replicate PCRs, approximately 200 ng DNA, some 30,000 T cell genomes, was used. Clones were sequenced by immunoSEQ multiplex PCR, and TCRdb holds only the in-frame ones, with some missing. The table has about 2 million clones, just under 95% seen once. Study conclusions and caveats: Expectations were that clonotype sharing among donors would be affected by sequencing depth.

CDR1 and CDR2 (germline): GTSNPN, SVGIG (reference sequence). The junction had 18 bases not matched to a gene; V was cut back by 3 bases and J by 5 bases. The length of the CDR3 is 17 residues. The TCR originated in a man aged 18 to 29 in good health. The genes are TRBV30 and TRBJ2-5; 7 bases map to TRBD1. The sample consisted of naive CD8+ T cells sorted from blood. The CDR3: CAWSPPWDRILRETQYF. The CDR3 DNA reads TGTGCCTGGAGCCCTCCGTGGGACAGAATCCTTCGGGAGACCCAGTACTTC.